This record looks at one TCR beta chain sequence and its context. The clone's antigen remains unknown. Base qualities are not provided; no much larger clone lies one nucleotide away. According to the germline V gene, CDR1 reads SGHTA and CDR2 reads FQGNSA. V trim: 3 bases; J trim: 6 bases; unmatched bases: 11. Counted from cysteine to phenylalanine, this CDR3 has 15 amino acids. Only the CDR3 DNA is retained, 45 bases long and in frame from the first base. TCRbeta CDR3 regions were amplified from genomic DNA by means of the immunoSEQ Assay, a bias-controlled multiplex PCR. For the original study's pipeline: The number of nucleated cells in each sample was estimated from the amplification of reference gene primers within the assay. Sequence reads were collapsed and filtered to measure the absolute abundance of every unique TCRbeta CDR3 rearrangement. For each sample, productive Simpson clonality was calculated as the square root of Simpson's diversity index over productive rearrangements. Drawn from immuneACCESS, this table holds only the in-frame rearrangements with V and J called that TCRdb kept. Clones are partly lost; checked studies trace under half to an unresolved V gene and leave the rest unexplained. From that table come the V and J calls and clone size; the DNA was used to work out D and trimming. The sample data list approximately 210,000 clones, and 92% of these were observed just once. Clones ranked in the top ten supply around 1.2% of the sample.

The sample is drawn from a study of blood T cell repertoires in COVID-19 (dated by TCRdb to 2020 to 2022). Study-wide context: Samples covering the acute and convalescent phases of COVID-19 were provided by collaborators in the United States, Italy and Spain. Deeply sampled blood TCRbeta repertoires from subjects exposed to, actively infected with, or recovered from COVID-19 were included in the dataset. A freely available public database, intended as a resource for researchers studying the immune response to SARS-CoV-2, is where the repertoires were released. The prospective study material was composed of cDNA or gDNA derived from T cells, B-cell-depleted T cells, or PBMCs. Sample metadata almost always included a de-identified subject ID, COVID-19 status, age in years and sex. Samples were obtained from the ongoing ImmuneRACE study (first 160 participants) and from 950 to 1,500 subjects provided by 6 global collaborators. HLA class I and class II types, where available, came from metadata supplied by the sample provider rather than from assay-based typing. The paper's findings and limits, for the study overall: The amount of clinical and demographic metadata varied by source and participant and was provided uncurated.

Each collaborating institution followed its own protocols to collect whole blood in K2EDTA tubes. For TCRbeta analysis, collaborators shipped samples in one of three forms: frozen whole blood, isolated PBMCs, or DNA extracted from either of those sample types. The rearrangement combines TRBV7-2 with TRBJ2-7; 7 nucleotides in the junction match TRBD1. The sequenced sample consisted of peripheral blood. The sequence was collected from a man aged 30-40 years with acute or convalescent COVID-19. The DNA is TGTGCCAGCAGCTTGCAAGGGGGCGTAGAAAGCGAGCAGTACTTC. This yields the protein CASSLQGGVESEQYF.